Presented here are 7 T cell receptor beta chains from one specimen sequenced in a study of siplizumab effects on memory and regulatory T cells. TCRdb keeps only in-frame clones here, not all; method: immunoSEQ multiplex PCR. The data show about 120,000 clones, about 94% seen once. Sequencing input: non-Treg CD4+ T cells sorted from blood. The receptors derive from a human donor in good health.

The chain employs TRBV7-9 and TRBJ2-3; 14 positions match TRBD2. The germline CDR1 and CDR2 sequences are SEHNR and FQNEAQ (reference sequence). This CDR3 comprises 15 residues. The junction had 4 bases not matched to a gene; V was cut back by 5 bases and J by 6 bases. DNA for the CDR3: TGTGCCAGCAGCCTGGGACTAGCGGGAGAGGATACGCAGTATTTT. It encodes CASSLGLAGEDTQYF.

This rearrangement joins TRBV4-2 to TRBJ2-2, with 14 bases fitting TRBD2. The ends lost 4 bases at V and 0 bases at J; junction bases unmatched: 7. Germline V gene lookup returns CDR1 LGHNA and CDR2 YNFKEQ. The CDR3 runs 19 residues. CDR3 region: CASSRGLAGGDANTGELFF. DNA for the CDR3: TGTGCCAGCAGCCGAGGACTAGCGGGGGGTGACGCGAACACCGGGGAGCTGTTTTTT.

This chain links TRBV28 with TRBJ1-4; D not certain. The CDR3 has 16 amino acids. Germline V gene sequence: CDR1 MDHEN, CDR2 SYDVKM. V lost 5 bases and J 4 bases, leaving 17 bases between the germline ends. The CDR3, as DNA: TGTGCCAGCAGTACCGATTCGCCCGGCTTTAATGAAAAACTGTTTTTT. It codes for CASSTDSPGFNEKLFF.

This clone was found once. CDR3 DNA sequence: TGTGCCAGCAGTTCCCGGGACAGGTCTCGGTCGGAGCAGTTCTTC. Its protein product is CASSSRDRSRSEQFF. The chain joins TRBV27 to TRBJ2-1; 8 nucleotides agree with TRBD1. Germline lookup yields CDR1 MNHEY and CDR2 SMNVEV (reference sequence). The V gene end was trimmed by 4 bases and the J gene end by 10 bases; junction bases not matched to a gene: 12. The CDR3 is made up of 15 amino acids.

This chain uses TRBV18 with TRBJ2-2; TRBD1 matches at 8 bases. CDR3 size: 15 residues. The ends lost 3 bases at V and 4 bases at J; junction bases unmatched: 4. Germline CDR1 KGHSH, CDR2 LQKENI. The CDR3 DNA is TGTGCCAGCTCACCGGACAGGGCCCCCACCGGGGAGCTGTTTTTT. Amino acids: CASSPDRAPTGELFF.

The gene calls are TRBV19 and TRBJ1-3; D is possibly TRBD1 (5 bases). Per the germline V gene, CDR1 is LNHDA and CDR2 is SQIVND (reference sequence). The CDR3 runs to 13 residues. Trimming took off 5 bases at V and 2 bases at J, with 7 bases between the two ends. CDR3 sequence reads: CASSDSPGNTIYF. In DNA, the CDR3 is TGTGCCAGTAGTGACAGCCCTGGAAACACCATATATTTT.

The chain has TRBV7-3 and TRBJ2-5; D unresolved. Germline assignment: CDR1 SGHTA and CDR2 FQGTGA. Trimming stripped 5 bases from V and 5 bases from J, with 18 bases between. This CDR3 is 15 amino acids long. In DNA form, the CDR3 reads TGTGCCAGCAGCAAACAGACACGCGAAGGCGAGACCCAGTACTTC. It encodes CASSKQTREGETQYF.